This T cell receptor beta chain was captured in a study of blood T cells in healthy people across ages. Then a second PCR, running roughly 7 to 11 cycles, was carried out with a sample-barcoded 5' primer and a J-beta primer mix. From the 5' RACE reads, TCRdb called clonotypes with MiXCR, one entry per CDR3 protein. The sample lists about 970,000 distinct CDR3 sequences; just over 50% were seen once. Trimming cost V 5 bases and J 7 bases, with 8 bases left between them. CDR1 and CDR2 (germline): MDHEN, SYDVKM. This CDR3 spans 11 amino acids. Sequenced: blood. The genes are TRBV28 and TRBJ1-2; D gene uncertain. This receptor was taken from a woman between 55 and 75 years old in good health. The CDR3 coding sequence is TGTGCCAGCAGTGAAACATCTGGCTACACCTTC. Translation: CASSETSGYTF.